These 5 T cell receptor beta chains originate from one sample sequenced in a study of cytomegalovirus exposure and HLA in healthy donors. The PCR employed 60 Vbeta primers together with 13 Jbeta primers. Sequencing was performed with immunoSEQ multiplex PCR; in TCRdb, only in-frame clones are kept and a portion is missing. The table has about 190,000 clones, 75% to 90% seen once. Material for sequencing was PBMCs. Source of these receptors: a young man in good health and CMV-seronegative.

The V and J genes are TRBV9 and TRBJ2-3, with TRBD1 identical over 8 bases. With V trimmed by 2 bases and J by 2 bases, 7 bases remained unmatched. CDR3 length: 16 amino acids. Germline lookup yields CDR1 SGDLS and CDR2 YYNGEE. CDR3 in amino acids: CASSVATGVITDTQYF. The CDR3 nucleotides are TGTGCCAGCAGCGTGGCGACAGGGGTCATCACAGATACGCAGTATTTT.

This chain joins TRBV2 and TRBJ1-1; a possible D gene is TRBD1 (5 bases). Trimming shortened V by 6 bases and J by 0 bases, and 11 bases separated the two germline ends. The CDR3 totals 14 residues. Per the germline V gene, CDR1 is SNHLY and CDR2 is FYNNEI. CDR3 nucleotides: TGTGCCAGCAGGGAGGGACGGTTGAACACTGAAGCTTTCTTT. It encodes CASREGRLNTEAFF. The whole variable domain, remainder taken from reference TRBV2 and TRBJ1-1, is EPEVTQTPSHQVTQMGQEVILRCVPISNHLYFYWYRQILGQKVEFLVSFYNNEISEKSEIFDDQFSVERPDGSNFTLKIRSTKLEDSAMYFCASREGRLNTEAFFGQGTRLTVV.

The gene calls are TRBV5-1 and TRBJ2-6; no definite D call. CDR3 length equals 16 residues. V was cut by 0 bases and J by 0 bases, with 7 bases left in between. Germline lookup yields CDR1 SGHRS and CDR2 YFSETQ. CDR3 protein: CASSLVLSSGANVLTF. CDR3 sequence (DNA): TGCGCCAGCAGCTTGGTACTGAGCTCTGGGGCCAACGTCCTGACTTTC.

This clone appeared a single time. The V and J genes are TRBV6-1 and TRBJ2-1; D is undetermined. Trimming took off 2 bases at V and 6 bases at J, with 11 bases between the two ends. The length of the CDR3 is 14 residues. The germline V gene has CDR1 MNHNS and CDR2 SASEGT. The CDR3 nucleotides read TGTGCCAGCAGTGAATCGACTTACCGCAATGAGCAGTTCTTC. Translation gives CASSESTYRNEQFF.

The CDR3 sequence: CAISESGQLRNEQFF. The CDR3 DNA reads as TGTGCCATCAGTGAGTCTGGACAGTTAAGAAATGAGCAGTTCTTC. The chain is built from TRBV10-3 and TRBJ2-1, with D perhaps TRBD1 (6 bases). This CDR3 contains 15 residues. The germline V gene has CDR1 ENHRY and CDR2 SYGVKD. Trimming removed 0 bases from V and 7 bases from J, with 13 bases in between.